This T cell receptor (beta chain) was captured by sequencing in a study of molecular identifiers for immune sequencing clone quantification. At the level of the study: Replicates involved a five-way split of RNA from around 18,000 or 91,000 naive CD8 cells, with sequencing of four.

Study-wide results and caveats: Clones of above 20 RNA copies carried over 99% of effector molecules; in naive cells they carried under 1%. A shared barcode on identical TCR molecules could lead to underestimated sizes for highly expanded clones.

The CDR3 is made up of 13 amino acids. CDR1 SQVTM and CDR2 ANQGSEA come from the germline V gene. V was shortened by 8 bases and J by 8 bases, with 19 bases between the two germline ends. Sorting selected naive CD8 T cells with a CD8+CD4-CCR7+CD45RA+ phenotype. This clonotype was observed at least ten times. Its antigen is unknown. In TCRdb, the PCR reads were re-called with MiXCR into one record per CDR3 protein. The repertoire holds about 35,000 distinct CDR3 sequences, with 18% as singletons. This receptor was obtained from a human donor in good health. Some libraries in this study had Jurkat cell RNA spiked in. The sequenced sample was naive CD8+ T cells from blood, with Jurkat cell RNA spiked in. Subset here: FACS-sorted CD8+CD4-CCR7+CD45RA+ naive T cells. The genes are TRBV29-1 and TRBJ2-1, with D perhaps TRBD2 (6 bases). CDR3 protein: CSSSGGIRYEQFF. CDR3 sequence (DNA): TGCAGCTCGAGCGGCGGGATAAGGTATGAGCAGTTCTTC.